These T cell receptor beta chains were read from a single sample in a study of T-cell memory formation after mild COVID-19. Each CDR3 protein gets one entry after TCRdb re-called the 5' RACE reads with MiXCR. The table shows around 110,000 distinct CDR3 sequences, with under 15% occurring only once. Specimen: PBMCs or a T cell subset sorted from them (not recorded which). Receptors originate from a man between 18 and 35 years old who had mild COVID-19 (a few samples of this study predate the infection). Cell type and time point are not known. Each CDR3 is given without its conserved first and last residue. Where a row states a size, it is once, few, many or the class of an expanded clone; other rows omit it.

CDR3 protein: ASSHTYSLGEAF; J gene: TRBJ1-1; V gene: TRBV14; clone size: .
CDR3 protein: ASSPEPTDTQY; J gene: TRBJ2-3; V gene: TRBV7-2; clone size: many
CDR3 protein: ASTKSGTDPKTQY; J gene: TRBJ2-5; V gene: TRBV7-2; clone size: many
CDR3 protein: ASSQGTGFHEQY; J gene: TRBJ2-7; V gene: TRBV7-8; clone size: many
CDR3 protein: SARPPDGGIYNEQF; J gene: TRBJ2-1; V gene: TRBV20-1; clone size: .
CDR3 protein: ASSPPGQPQH; J gene: TRBJ1-5; V gene: TRBV18; clone size: .
CDR3 protein: ASSQEIGKGTGRNTEAF; J gene: TRBJ1-1; V gene: TRBV4-1; clone size: once
CDR3 protein: ASSLVLRGIHEQY; J gene: TRBJ2-7; V gene: TRBV5-5; clone size: few
CDR3 protein: ASSPLVALGGGADEQF; J gene: TRBJ2-1; V gene: TRBV6-5; clone size: .
CDR3 protein: ASSLAPDRQAF; J gene: TRBJ1-1; V gene: TRBV7-2; clone size: .
CDR3 protein: ASSWGTGNTEAF; J gene: TRBJ1-1; V gene: TRBV5-1; clone size: .
CDR3 protein: ATSRGGGYDEQF; J gene: TRBJ2-1; V gene: TRBV15; clone size: few
CDR3 protein: SAREDRIGDTGELF; J gene: TRBJ2-2; V gene: TRBV20-1; clone size: many
CDR3 protein: ASSFGSPSTDTQY; J gene: TRBJ2-3; V gene: TRBV5-1; clone size: few
CDR3 protein: ASSQEGGAQETQY; J gene: TRBJ2-5; V gene: TRBV7-2; clone size: .
CDR3 protein: ATSKAPLAGGRETQY; J gene: TRBJ2-5; V gene: TRBV15; clone size: .
CDR3 protein: ASTSGGNAEQF; J gene: TRBJ2-1; V gene: TRBV11-3; clone size: .